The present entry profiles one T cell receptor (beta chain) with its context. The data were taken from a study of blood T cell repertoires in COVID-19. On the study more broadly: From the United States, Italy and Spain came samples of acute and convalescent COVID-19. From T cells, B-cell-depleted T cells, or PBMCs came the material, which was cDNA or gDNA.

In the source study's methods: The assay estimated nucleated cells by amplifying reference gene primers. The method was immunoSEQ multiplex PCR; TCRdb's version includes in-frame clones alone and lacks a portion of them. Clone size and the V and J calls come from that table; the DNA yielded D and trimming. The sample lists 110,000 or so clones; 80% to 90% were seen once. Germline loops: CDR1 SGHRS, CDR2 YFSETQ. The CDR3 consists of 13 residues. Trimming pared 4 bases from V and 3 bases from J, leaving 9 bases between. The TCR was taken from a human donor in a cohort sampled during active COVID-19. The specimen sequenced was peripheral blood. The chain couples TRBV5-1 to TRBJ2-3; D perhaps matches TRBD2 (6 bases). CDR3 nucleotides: TGCGCCAGCAGCGGTCGGGGGACAGATACGCAGTATTTT. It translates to CASSGRGTDTQYF. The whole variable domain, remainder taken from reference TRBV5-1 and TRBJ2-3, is KAGVTQTPRYLIKTRGQQVTLSCSPISGHRSVSWYQQTPGQGLQFLFEYFSETQRNKGNFPGRFSGRQFSNSRSEMNVSTLELGDSALYLCASSGRGTDTQYFGPGTRLTVL.